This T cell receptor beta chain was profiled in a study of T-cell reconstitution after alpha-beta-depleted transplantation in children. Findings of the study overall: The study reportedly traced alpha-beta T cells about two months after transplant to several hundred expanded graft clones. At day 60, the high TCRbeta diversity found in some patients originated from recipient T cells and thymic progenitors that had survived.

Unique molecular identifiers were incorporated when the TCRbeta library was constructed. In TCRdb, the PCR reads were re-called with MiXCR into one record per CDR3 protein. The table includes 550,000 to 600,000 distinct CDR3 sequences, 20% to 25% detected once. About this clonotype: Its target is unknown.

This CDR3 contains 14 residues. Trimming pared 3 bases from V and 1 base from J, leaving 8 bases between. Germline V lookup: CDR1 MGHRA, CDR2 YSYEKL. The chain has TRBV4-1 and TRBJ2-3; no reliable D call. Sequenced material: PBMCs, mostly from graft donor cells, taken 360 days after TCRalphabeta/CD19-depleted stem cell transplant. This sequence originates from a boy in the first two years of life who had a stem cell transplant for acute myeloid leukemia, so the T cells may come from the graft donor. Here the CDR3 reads CASSHKRGTDTQYF. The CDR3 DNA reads TGCGCCAGCAGCCATAAGCGAGGCACAGATACGCAGTATTTT.